This passage covers 9 T cell receptor beta chains from one sample sequenced in a study of PD-1 blockade in classical Hodgkin lymphoma. Measured with immunoSEQ multiplex PCR; TCRdb has only the in-frame clones, and not every one. The sample holds approximately 15,000 clones, roughly 84% seen once. Each and every patient relapsed after autologous stem cell transplantation, and patients got differing brentuximab vedotin exposure. Sequenced material: peripheral blood mononuclear cells (PBMCs), taken at baseline. Receptors originate from a human donor with classical Hodgkin lymphoma.

V is TRBV7-6 and J is TRBJ2-1; 8 bases agree with TRBD2. The V and J ends lost 2 bases and 7 bases, in that order; junction bases with no gene match: 4. The CDR3 spans 14 residues. Germline CDR1 reads SGHVS; CDR2 reads FNYEAQ. The CDR3 DNA reads as TGTGCCAGCAGCTTATTCTCGGGGGGGAATGAGCAGTTCTTC. Its protein is CASSLFSGGNEQFF.

The chain uses TRBV19 and TRBJ1-2, with 9 bases that match TRBD1. The CDR3 contains 15 residues. With 9 bases clipped from V and 2 bases from J, the junction kept 10 bases outside the gene matches. CDR1 is LNHDA and CDR2 is SQIVND in the germline V gene (reference sequence). The CDR3 region is CASHPTGTGNYGYTF. CDR3 in DNA: TGTGCCAGCCACCCAACCGGGACAGGGAACTATGGCTACACCTTC.

The genes are TRBV5-4 and TRBJ2-2, with D possibly TRBD2 on 5 matching bases. There are 16 residues in the CDR3. The germline V gene encodes CDR1 SGHNT and CDR2 YYREEE (reference sequence). Trimming took 0 bases from V and 4 from J, leaving 13 bases between them. The CDR3 bases are TGTGCCAGCAGCTTGGGTAGCGCTCGTTCCACCGGGGAGCTGTTTTTT. It codes for CASSLGSARSTGELFF. Full variable domain (missing parts from reference TRBV5-4 and TRBJ2-2): ETGVTQSPTHLIKTRGQQVTLRCSSQSGHNTVSWYQQALGQGPQFIFQYYREEENGRGNFPPRFSGLQFPNYSSELNVNALELDDSALYLCASSLGSARSTGELFFGEGSRLTVL.

The CDR3 DNA is TGTGCCAGCAGCGTAAGGCCCAGGGACGAAAACTATGGCTACACCTTC. It yields the protein CASSVRPRDENYGYTF. This sequence joins TRBV9 and TRBJ1-2; D is possibly TRBD1 (5 bases). Germline V gives CDR1 SGDLS, CDR2 YYNGEE. Trimming shortened V by 1 base and J by 2 bases, and 15 bases separated the two germline ends. The CDR3 spans 16 residues.

This chain joins TRBV7-9 and TRBJ1-1; D gene uncertain. Germline-derived CDR1 and CDR2 are SEHNR and FQNEAQ (reference sequence). V was trimmed by 6 bases and J by 6 bases, leaving 11 bases between them. CDR3 length equals 12 residues. The CDR3 DNA follows: TGTGCCAGCAGTCTGGAGGTCCCTGAAGCTTTCTTT. Its translation is CASSLEVPEAFF. Combining the CDR3 with reference TRBV7-9 and TRBJ1-1 gives the whole variable domain DTGVSQNPRHKITKRGQNVTFRCDPISEHNRLYWYRQTLGQGPEFLTYFQNEAQLEKSRLLSDRFSAERPKGSFSTLEIQRTEQGDSAMYLCASSLEVPEAFFGQGTRLTVV.

The CDR3 reads CASSLGFPGGELFF. DNA of the CDR3: TGTGCCAGCAGCTTAGGATTTCCGGGAGGGGAGCTGTTTTTT. The chain combines TRBV5-4 with TRBJ2-2; D is possibly TRBD2 (5 bases). This CDR3 contains 14 residues. The ends were cut back, 2 bases at V and 8 bases at J, with 13 bases in the middle. The germline gives CDR1 SGHNT, CDR2 YYREEE (reference sequence).

The V gene is TRBV28, the J gene TRBJ1-5, with 8 bases that match TRBD1. Germline V lookup: CDR1 MDHEN, CDR2 SYDVKM. CDR3 size: 17 residues. J was trimmed by 5 bases and V by 4 bases; bases with no gene match: 13. The CDR3 nucleotides read TGTGCCAGCAGTTCACCTACCCGGACAGGGCCCCATCAGCCCCAGCATTTT. Protein product: CASSSPTRTGPHQPQHF.

The rearrangement uses TRBV7-2 and TRBJ1-2; no clear D. Germline CDR1 SGHTA, CDR2 FQGNSA. This CDR3 spans 14 amino acids. V was shortened by 5 bases and J by 2 bases, with 12 bases between the two germline ends. CDR3 in amino acids: CASSPDGNNYGYTF. CDR3 in DNA: TGTGCCAGCAGCCCAGATGGGAACAACTATGGCTACACCTTC. The whole variable domain, filled in from reference TRBV7-2 and TRBJ1-2, reads GAGVSQSPSNKVTEKGKDVELRCDPISGHTALYWYRQSLGQGLEFLIYFQGNSAPDKSGLPSDRFSAERTGGSVSTLTIQRTQQEDSAVYLCASSPDGNNYGYTFGSGTRLTVV.

This rearrangement joins TRBV7-9 to TRBJ2-4; TRBD1 is a possible D gene (5 bases). The germline CDR1 and CDR2 sequences are SEHNR and FQNEAQ (reference sequence). The CDR3 totals 17 residues. Trimming stripped 1 base from V and 2 bases from J, with 15 bases between. The CDR3 DNA reads TGTGCCAGCAGCTTAGGGGGCCTAACGATACCCAAAAACATTCAGTACTTC. Translating it yields CASSLGGLTIPKNIQYF.